This TCR beta chain was profiled in a study of monozygotic twins with inflammatory bowel disease. Germline CDR1 is SGHRS and CDR2 is YFSETQ. CDR3 length equals 15 residues. No DNA is given; TCRdb re-called the 5' RACE reads and lists each CDR3 protein once. This sample's table has 200,000 to 250,000 distinct CDR3 sequences. This TCR derives from a human donor with ulcerative colitis or Crohn's disease, or a healthy co-twin of an affected twin (not recorded which). Sequencing was done on a sample of blood. The chain has TRBV5-1 and TRBJ2-5; the D call from TCRdb, TRBD1, cannot be confirmed without DNA. Here the CDR3 reads CASTLNGGPGETQYF.